The present T cell receptor beta chain was sequenced within a study of T cells after yellow fever vaccination. General study points: Overlap between CD4 and CD8 compartments was detected for a small share of clonotypes.

TCRdb independently ran MiXCR on the 5' RACE reads; one entry per CDR3 protein. The sample carries a few hundred thousand distinct CDR3 sequences, about 7.8% recorded once. The CDR3 covers 16 residues. Germline V gene lookup returns CDR1 LGHNA and CDR2 YSLEER. V dropped 2 bases and J dropped 9; count of bases not matched to a gene: 7. As concerns this clonotype: As yet, its antigen is unknown.

Sequenced here: PBMCs, sampled about 41 days after the first yellow fever vaccination. The chain uses TRBV4-3 and TRBJ1-6; 10 bases are a match to TRBD1. This sequence originates from a man aged 18 to 29 who received the YFV17D yellow fever vaccine. CDR3: CASSQRQGAMVSPLHF. For the CDR3, the DNA is TGCGCCAGCAGCCAACGACAGGGGGCCATGGTTTCACCCCTCCACTTT.